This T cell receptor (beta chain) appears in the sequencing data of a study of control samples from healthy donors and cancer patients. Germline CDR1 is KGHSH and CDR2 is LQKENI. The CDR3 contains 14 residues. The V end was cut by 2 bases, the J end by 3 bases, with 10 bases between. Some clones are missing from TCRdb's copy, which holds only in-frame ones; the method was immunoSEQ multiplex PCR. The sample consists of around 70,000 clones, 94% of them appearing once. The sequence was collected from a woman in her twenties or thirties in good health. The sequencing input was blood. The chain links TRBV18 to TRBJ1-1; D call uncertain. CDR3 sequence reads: CASSPMAPDTEAFF. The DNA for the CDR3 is TGTGCCAGCTCACCAATGGCTCCAGACACTGAAGCTTTCTTT. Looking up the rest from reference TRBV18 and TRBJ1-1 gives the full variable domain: NAGVMQNPRHLVRRRGQEARLRCSPMKGHSHVYWYRQLPEEGLKFMVYLQKENIIDESGMPKERFSAEFPKEGPSILRIQQVVRGDSAAYFCASSPMAPDTEAFFGQGTRLTVV.